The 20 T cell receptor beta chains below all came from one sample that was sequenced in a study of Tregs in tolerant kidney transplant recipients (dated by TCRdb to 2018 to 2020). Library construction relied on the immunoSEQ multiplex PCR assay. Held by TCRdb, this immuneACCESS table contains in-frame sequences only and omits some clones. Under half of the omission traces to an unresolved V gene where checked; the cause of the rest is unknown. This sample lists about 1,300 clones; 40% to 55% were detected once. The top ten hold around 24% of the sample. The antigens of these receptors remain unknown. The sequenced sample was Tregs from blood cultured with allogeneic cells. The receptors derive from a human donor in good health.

CDR3 loop: CASTRLMGGGELFF. CDR3 nucleotides: TGCGCCAGCACCAGACTAATGGGAGGCGGGGAGCTGTTTTTT. The rearrangement joins TRBV5-1 to TRBJ2-2; D is possibly TRBD2 (6 bases). The CDR3 is made up of 14 amino acids. CDR1 is SGHRS, CDR2 YFSETQ, per germline. V lost 6 bases and J lost 7, with 16 bases in between.

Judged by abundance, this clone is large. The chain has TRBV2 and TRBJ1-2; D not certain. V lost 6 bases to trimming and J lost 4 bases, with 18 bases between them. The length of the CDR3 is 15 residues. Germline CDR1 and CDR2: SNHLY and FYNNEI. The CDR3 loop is CASRISAAPGYGYTF. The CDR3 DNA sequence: TGTGCCAGCAGGATAAGTGCGGCGCCGGGCTATGGCTACACCTTC. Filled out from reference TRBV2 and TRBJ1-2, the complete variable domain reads EPEVTQTPSHQVTQMGQEVILRCVPISNHLYFYWYRQILGQKVEFLVSFYNNEISEKSEIFDDQFSVERPDGSNFTLKIRSTKLEDSAMYFCASRISAAPGYGYTFGSGTRLTVV.

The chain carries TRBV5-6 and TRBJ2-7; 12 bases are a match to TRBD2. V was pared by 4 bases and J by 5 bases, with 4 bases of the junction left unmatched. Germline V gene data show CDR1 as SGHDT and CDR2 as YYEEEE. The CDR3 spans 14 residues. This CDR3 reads CASSGLAGFDEQYF. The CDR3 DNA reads TGTGCCAGCAGCGGACTAGCGGGGTTCGACGAGCAGTACTTC.

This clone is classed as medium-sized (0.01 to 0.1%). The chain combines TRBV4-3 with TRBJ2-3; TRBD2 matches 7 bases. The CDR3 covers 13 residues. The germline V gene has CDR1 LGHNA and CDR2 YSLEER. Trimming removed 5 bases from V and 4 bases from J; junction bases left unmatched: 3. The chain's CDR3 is CASSFREADTQYF. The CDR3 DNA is TGCGCCAGCAGCTTTCGGGAGGCAGATACGCAGTATTTT.

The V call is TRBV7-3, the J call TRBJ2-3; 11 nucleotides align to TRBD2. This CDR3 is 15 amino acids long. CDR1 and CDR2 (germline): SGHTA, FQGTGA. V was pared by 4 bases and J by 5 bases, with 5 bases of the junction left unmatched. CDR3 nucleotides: TGTGCCAGCAGCTGGACTAGCGGGTCAGGAGATACGCAGTATTTT. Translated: CASSWTSGSGDTQYF.

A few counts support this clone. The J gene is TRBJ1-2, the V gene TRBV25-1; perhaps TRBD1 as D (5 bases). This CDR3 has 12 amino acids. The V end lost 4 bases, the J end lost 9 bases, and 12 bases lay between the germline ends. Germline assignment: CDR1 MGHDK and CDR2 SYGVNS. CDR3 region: CASSVREVSYTF. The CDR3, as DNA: TGTGCCAGCAGTGTCAGGGAGGTTAGCTACACCTTC.

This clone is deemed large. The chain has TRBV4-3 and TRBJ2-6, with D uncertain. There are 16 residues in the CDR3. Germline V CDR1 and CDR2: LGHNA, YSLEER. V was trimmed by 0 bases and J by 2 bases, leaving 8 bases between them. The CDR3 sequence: CASSQEARTGANVLTF. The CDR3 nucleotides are TGCGCCAGCAGCCAAGAGGCACGTACTGGGGCCAACGTCCTGACTTTC.

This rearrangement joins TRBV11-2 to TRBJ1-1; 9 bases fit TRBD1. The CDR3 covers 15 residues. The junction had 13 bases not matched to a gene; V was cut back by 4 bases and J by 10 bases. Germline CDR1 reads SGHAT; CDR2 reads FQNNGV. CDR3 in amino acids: CASSSSRTGVSRAFF. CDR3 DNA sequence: TGTGCCAGCAGCTCTTCCCGGACAGGGGTTAGTAGAGCTTTCTTT.

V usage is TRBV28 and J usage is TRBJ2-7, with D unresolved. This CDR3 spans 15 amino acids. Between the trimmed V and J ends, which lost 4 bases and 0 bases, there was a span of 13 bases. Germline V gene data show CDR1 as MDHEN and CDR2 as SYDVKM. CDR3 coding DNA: TGTGCCAGCAGTTATATAAGTGGTCCCTCCTACGAGCAGTACTTC. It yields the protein CASSYISGPSYEQYF.

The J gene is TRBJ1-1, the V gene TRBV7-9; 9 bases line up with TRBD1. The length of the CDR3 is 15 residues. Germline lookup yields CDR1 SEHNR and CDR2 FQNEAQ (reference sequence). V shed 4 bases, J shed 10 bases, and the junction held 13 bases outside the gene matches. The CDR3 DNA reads TGTGCCAGCAGCTCTTCCCGGACAGGGGTTAGTAGAGCTTTCTTT. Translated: CASSSSRTGVSRAFF.

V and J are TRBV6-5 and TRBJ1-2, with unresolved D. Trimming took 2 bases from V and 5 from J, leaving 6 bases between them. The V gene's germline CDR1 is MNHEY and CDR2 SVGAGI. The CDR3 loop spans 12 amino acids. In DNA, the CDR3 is TGTGCCAGCAGTTACACGGGATATGGCTACACCTTC. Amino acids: CASSYTGYGYTF.

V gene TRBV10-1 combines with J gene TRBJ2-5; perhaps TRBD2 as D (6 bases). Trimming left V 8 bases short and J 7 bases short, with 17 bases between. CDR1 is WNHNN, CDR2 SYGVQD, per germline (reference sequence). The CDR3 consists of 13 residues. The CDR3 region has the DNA TGCGCCAGCGGGCAGGGTTTGGAGGGGACCCAGTACTTC. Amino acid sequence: CASGQGLEGTQYF.

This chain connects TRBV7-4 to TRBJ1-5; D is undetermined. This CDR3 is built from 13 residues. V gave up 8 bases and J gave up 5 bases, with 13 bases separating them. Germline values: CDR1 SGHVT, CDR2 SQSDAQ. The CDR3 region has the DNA TGTGCCAGCGGATCGAGGGTGGATCAGCCCCAGCATTTT. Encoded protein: CASGSRVDQPQHF. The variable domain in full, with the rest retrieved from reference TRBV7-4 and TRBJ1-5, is GAGVSQSPRYKVAKRGRDVALRCDSISGHVTLYWYRQTLGQGSEVLTYSQSDAQRDKSGRPSGRFSAERPERSVSTLKIQRTEQGDSAVYLCASGSRVDQPQHFGDGTRLSIL.

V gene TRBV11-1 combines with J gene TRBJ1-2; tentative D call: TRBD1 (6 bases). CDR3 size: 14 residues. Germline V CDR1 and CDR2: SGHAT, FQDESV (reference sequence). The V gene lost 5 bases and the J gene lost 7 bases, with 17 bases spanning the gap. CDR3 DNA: TGTGCCAGCAGCGTCATTCAGGGGCTCTCTGGCTACACCTTC. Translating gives CASSVIQGLSGYTF.

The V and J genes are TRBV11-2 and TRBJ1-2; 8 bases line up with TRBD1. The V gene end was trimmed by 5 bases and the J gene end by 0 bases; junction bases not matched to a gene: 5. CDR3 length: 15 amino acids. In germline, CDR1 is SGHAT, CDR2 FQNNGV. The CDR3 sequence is CASSPQGGTNYGYTF. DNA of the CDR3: TGTGCCAGCAGCCCACAGGGGGGTACTAACTATGGCTACACCTTC.

CDR3 nucleotide sequence: TGTGCCAGCAGTTACGGGCACGAGCAGTACTTC. Translating gives CASSYGHEQYF. The rearrangement joins TRBV6-9 to TRBJ2-7; D remains unclear. Germline-derived CDR1 and CDR2 are MNHGY and SVAAGI. The CDR3 spans 11 residues. Trimming shortened V by 3 bases and J by 5 bases, and 5 bases separated the two germline ends.

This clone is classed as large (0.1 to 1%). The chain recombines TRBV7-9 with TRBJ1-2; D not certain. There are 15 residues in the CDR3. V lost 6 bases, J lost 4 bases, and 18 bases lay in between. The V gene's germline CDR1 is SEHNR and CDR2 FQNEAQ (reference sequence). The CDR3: CASSRIRGLGYGYTF. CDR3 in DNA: TGTGCCAGCAGTCGGATCCGTGGGCTTGGCTATGGCTACACCTTC.

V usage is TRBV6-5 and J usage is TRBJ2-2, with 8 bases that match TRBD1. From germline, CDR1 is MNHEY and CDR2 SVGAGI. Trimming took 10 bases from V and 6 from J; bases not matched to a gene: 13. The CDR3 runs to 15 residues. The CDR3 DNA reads TGTGCCATCAGGACAGGGACAGGCGTGGCCGGGGAGCTGTTTTTT. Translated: CAIRTGTGVAGELFF.

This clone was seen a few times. DNA for the CDR3: TGTGCCAGCAGGGGGACAGGGAAGAATTCACCCCTCCACTTT. This encodes CASRGTGKNSPLHF. The gene calls are TRBV9 and TRBJ1-6, with TRBD1 matching over 9 bases. With V trimmed by 5 bases and J by 7 bases, 4 bases remained unmatched. The CDR3 totals 14 residues. The germline CDR1 and CDR2 sequences are SGDLS and YYNGEE.

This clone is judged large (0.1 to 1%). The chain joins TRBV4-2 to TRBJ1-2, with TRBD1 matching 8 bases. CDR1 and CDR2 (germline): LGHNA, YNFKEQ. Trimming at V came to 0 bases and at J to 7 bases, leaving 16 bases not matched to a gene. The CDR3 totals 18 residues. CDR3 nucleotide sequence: TGTGCCAGCAGCCAAGATCTCCGGCTCGAGACAGGGGATTTTGGCTACACCTTC. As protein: CASSQDLRLETGDFGYTF.